The clone carrying this TCR beta chain was picked up many times. Its target is unknown. The length of the CDR3 is 15 residues. Looked up from germline, CDR1 is KGHSH and CDR2 is LQKENI. Trimming stripped 2 bases from V and 2 bases from J, with 12 bases between. As every portion of the isolated RNA was reverse transcribed, the sequencing read expressed TCRB transcripts. Profiled with immunoSEQ multiplex PCR; TCRdb holds only in-frame clones, not every one. The repertoire holds about 160,000 clones, with around 8.4% as singletons. This entry belongs to a study of beta chain features in type 1 diabetes. Study-wide results and limits: The naive, central memory and Treg TCRB repertoires of patients appeared to be more similar to one another than those of healthy donors. Type 1 diabetes patients had TCRB CDR3s that were shorter (moderately but significantly so) in all four CD4+ subsets.

Purity of each sorted population was above 98%. The receptor comes from a woman under 30 with type 1 diabetes. The gene calls are TRBV18 and TRBJ2-5; possible D gene TRBD1, 6 bases. Sample: central memory CD4+ T cells from blood. CDR3 sequence: CASSPVSQGQETQYF. CDR3 bases: TGTGCCAGCTCACCAGTTTCTCAGGGGCAAGAGACCCAGTACTTC.